One sample yielded the 30 T cell receptor beta chains listed below, sequenced in a study of T-cell reconstitution after alpha-beta-depleted transplantation in children (dated by TCRdb to the mid-2010s). Library generation was performed with PCR. This sample was sequenced with an Illumina HiSeq 2500. TCR libraries were prepared with molecular barcoding, using unique molecular identifiers to normalize TCRbeta repertoire quantification. TCRdb reprocessing: public reads trimmed at Q25 with fastp, clones called with MiXCR, in-frame beta chains kept. Rows merge per CDR3 protein into single entries with the most common DNA and genes. A total of about 900,000 distinct CDR3 sequences appear in this sample, under 30% of them only once. The top ten hold roughly 31% of the sample. What the treatment or condition label conveys for this sample: allogeneic hematopoietic cell transplantation with graft depleted of TCRalphabeta T cells and CD19 B cells.

Sequencing used PBMCs, mostly from graft donor cells, obtained 360 days after TCRalphabeta/CD19-depleted stem cell transplant. Source of these receptors: a boy under two years old who had a stem cell transplant for SCID, so the T cells may come from the graft donor.

The chain links TRBV5-1 to TRBJ2-7, with D perhaps TRBD1 (5 bases). Per the germline V gene, CDR1 is SGHRS and CDR2 is YFSETQ. This CDR3 has 16 amino acids. V lost 0 bases, J lost 0 bases, and 13 bases lay in between. The CDR3 DNA sequence: TGCGCCAGCAGCTTGGTGCCCTGGGGCAACTCCTACGAGCAGTACTTC. Protein sequence: CASSLVPWGNSYEQYF. The whole variable domain, filled in from reference TRBV5-1 and TRBJ2-7, reads KAGVTQTPRYLIKTRGQQVTLSCSPISGHRSVSWYQQTPGQGLQFLFEYFSETQRNKGNFPGRFSGRQFSNSRSEMNVSTLELGDSALYLCASSLVPWGNSYEQYFGPGTRLTVT.

Here the CDR3 reads CASRRSVGQGTDTQYF. The CDR3 nucleotides are TGCGCCAGCAGGCGGAGTGTTGGACAGGGCACAGATACGCAGTATTTT. J is TRBJ2-3 and V is TRBV5-1, with 7 bases fitting TRBD1. Germline trimming cut 5 bases from V and 1 base from J; bases unmatched to any gene: 10. Germline loops: CDR1 SGHRS, CDR2 YFSETQ. The CDR3 extends over 16 amino acids.

The chain's CDR3 is CASSSQGMQTQYF. In nucleotides, the CDR3 is TGTGCCAGCAGTTCCCAAGGGATGCAGACCCAGTACTTC. The chain uses TRBV6-6 and TRBJ2-5; no clear D. CDR3 length equals 13 residues. CDR1 is MNHNY, CDR2 SVGAGI, per germline (reference sequence). The germline V and J ends were trimmed by 4 bases and 6 bases, with 12 bases remaining between them.

The J gene is TRBJ2-5, the V gene TRBV10-1; D perhaps matches TRBD2 (5 bases). Germline CDR1 WNHNN, CDR2 SYGVQD (reference sequence). V was pared by 8 bases and J by 5 bases, with 15 bases between. CDR3 length equals 13 residues. CDR3 nucleotide sequence: TGCGCCAGCCAAAGGACTTCTCGGGAGACCCAGTACTTC. Translated: CASQRTSRETQYF.

The V gene is TRBV12-5, the J gene TRBJ2-4, with 7 bases that match TRBD2. V trimming: 7 bases; J trimming: 0 bases; junction bases outside the gene matches: 15. This CDR3 region has 18 residues. The germline CDR1 and CDR2 sequences are LGHNT and FRNRAP. The CDR3 sequence is CASAMEAGAGLAKNIQYF. The CDR3 DNA is TGTGCTAGTGCCATGGAGGCAGGAGCGGGGCTAGCCAAAAACATTCAGTACTTC.

The V call is TRBV7-2, the J call TRBJ1-1; D is perhaps TRBD1 (6 bases). V was trimmed by 5 bases and J by 6 bases, leaving 25 bases between them. The germline V gene encodes CDR1 SGHTA and CDR2 FQGNSA. The CDR3 is 17 residues long. This CDR3 reads CASSPRFGGRTGSEAFF. CDR3 DNA: TGTGCCAGCAGCCCCCGTTTTGGGGGGCGGACGGGGTCTGAAGCTTTCTTT.

The CDR3 reads CASSLTGYDYGYTF. CDR3 DNA sequence: TGCGCCAGCAGCTTGACAGGGTATGACTATGGCTACACCTTC. This chain connects TRBV5-1 to TRBJ1-2, with D tentatively TRBD1 (6 bases). The CDR3 runs 14 residues. The V end was cut by 1 base, the J end by 3 bases, with 10 bases between. The germline gives CDR1 SGHRS, CDR2 YFSETQ.

This clonotype was found a few times. This sequence joins TRBV20-1 and TRBJ2-4; D uncertain. V lost 3 bases to trimming and J lost 7 bases, with 10 bases between them. The CDR3 consists of 12 residues. The germline V gene has CDR1 DFQATT and CDR2 SNEGSKA (reference sequence). The CDR3 spells CSARVGNNIQYF. CDR3 in DNA: TGCAGTGCTAGGGTAGGGAACAACATTCAGTACTTC.

This clonotype has a count of ten or more. The J gene is TRBJ2-3, the V gene TRBV29-1; D not certain. The germline V gene encodes CDR1 SQVTM and CDR2 ANQGSEA. With 1 base removed from V and 6 bases from J, the gap between germline ends came to 20 bases. This CDR3 spans 16 amino acids. The CDR3 reads CSVEVPFAIVSDTQYF. The CDR3 nucleotides read TGCAGCGTTGAAGTCCCTTTCGCGATAGTTTCCGATACGCAGTATTTT.

The rearrangement uses TRBV6-1 and TRBJ2-7; either TRBD1 or TRBD2 may fit D (6 bases each). Germline V CDR1 and CDR2: MNHNS, SASEGT. Deletions cut 1 base from V and 2 bases from J, with 18 bases between. The CDR3 has 17 amino acids. In DNA form, the CDR3 reads TGTGCCAGCAGTGAAGAGGGGGACTGGTCCGGCACCTACGAGCAGTACTTC. Translation: CASSEEGDWSGTYEQYF.

Only a few counts were recorded for this clonotype. The chain couples TRBV6-1 to TRBJ2-2; either TRBD1 or TRBD2 may fit D (5 bases each). The CDR3 sequence is 13 residues long. Trimming stripped 5 bases from V and 10 bases from J, with 14 bases between. CDR1 MNHNS and CDR2 SASEGT come from the germline V gene. CDR3 loop: CASSRVGTMELFF. Written as DNA, the CDR3 is TGTGCCAGCAGTCGGGTCGGGACGATGGAGCTGTTTTTT.

This clonotype was seen a handful of times. This chain links TRBV7-9 with TRBJ1-2, with D tentatively TRBD1 (6 bases). The CDR3 has 14 residues. V shed 5 bases and J shed 5 bases, with 15 bases lying between them. The V gene's germline CDR1 is SEHNR and CDR2 FQNEAQ (reference sequence). The CDR3 DNA follows: TGTGCCAGCAGCCTGAGGGGGGAAAATTATGGCTACACCTTC. Its translation: CASSLRGENYGYTF. Full variable domain (remainder filled in from reference TRBV7-9 and TRBJ1-2): DTGVSQNPRHKITKRGQNVTFRCDPISEHNRLYWYRQTLGQGPEFLTYFQNEAQLEKSRLLSDRFSAERPKGSFSTLEIQRTEQGDSAMYLCASSLRGENYGYTFGSGTRLTVV.

In the case of this clonotype: In this CDR3 the conserved last residue, phenylalanine or tryptophan, is missing, so a read error is likely. V and J are TRBV7-2 and TRBJ2-5; 9 bases align to TRBD2. V trimming: 5 bases; J trimming: 3 bases; junction bases outside the gene matches: 4. The germline V gene has CDR1 SGHTA and CDR2 FQGNSA. The CDR3 spans 14 residues. DNA for the CDR3: TGTGCCAGCAGCGCAGCTAGCGGGGAAGAGACCCAGTACTGC. Translation gives CASSAASGEETQYC.

The chain links TRBV20-1 to TRBJ2-5; 9 bases agree with TRBD2. Looked up from germline, CDR1 is DFQATT and CDR2 is SNEGSKA (reference sequence). V shed 3 bases, J shed 5 bases, and the junction held 7 bases outside the gene matches. The CDR3 extends over 14 amino acids. CDR3 nucleotide sequence: TGCAGTGCTAGTGGGCGGGGGGGAGCGGAGACCCAGTACTTC. This gives the protein CSASGRGGAETQYF.

This clonotype has only a few counts. The chain employs TRBV29-1 and TRBJ2-5; the match to TRBD1 covers 7 bases. The CDR3 spans 14 residues. V dropped 6 bases and J dropped 7; count of bases not matched to a gene: 14. Germline values: CDR1 SQVTM, CDR2 ANQGSEA. CDR3 sequence reads: CSVGYTGDGRTQYF. The CDR3 DNA reads TGCAGCGTGGGCTATACAGGGGATGGTCGGACCCAGTACTTC.

The chain combines TRBV7-2 with TRBJ1-1, with D perhaps TRBD1 (6 bases). V gave up 1 base and J gave up 0 bases, with 15 bases separating them. Germline values: CDR1 SGHTA, CDR2 FQGNSA. The CDR3 has 17 residues. CDR3 DNA sequence: TGTGCCAGCAGCTTAGGGCCCTATAACAGGGTGAACACTGAAGCTTTCTTT. Its translation is CASSLGPYNRVNTEAFF.

The rearrangement uses TRBV5-6 and TRBJ2-1; possibly TRBD1 for D (6 bases). Per germline, CDR1 SGHDT and CDR2 YYEEEE. Trimming removed 6 bases from V and 5 bases from J, with 15 bases in between. The CDR3 runs to 14 residues. CDR3 coding DNA: TGTGCCAGCACCAAGAGACAGGTAAACAATGAGCAGTTCTTC. This translates into CASTKRQVNNEQFF. The full variable domain, rest sourced from reference TRBV5-6 and TRBJ2-1, is DAGVTQSPTHLIKTRGQQVTLRCSPKSGHDTVSWYQQALGQGPQFIFQYYEEEERQRGNFPDRFSGHQFPNYSSELNVNALLLGDSALYLCASTKRQVNNEQFFGPGTRLTVL.

V and J are TRBV7-3 and TRBJ2-6; D call uncertain. The CDR3 totals 17 residues. Trimming left V 4 bases short and J 0 bases short, with 13 bases between. Germline V gene lookup returns CDR1 SGHTA and CDR2 FQGTGA. The DNA for the CDR3 is TGTGCCAGCAGCTCACAAGGGCAGGTCTCTGGGGCCAACGTCCTGACTTTC. It specifies CASSSQGQVSGANVLTF.

The gene calls are TRBV6-2 or TRBV6-3 and TRBJ2-5; the D call may be TRBD1 or TRBD2 (7 bases each). Trimming took off 8 bases at V and 5 bases at J, with 18 bases between the two ends. The CDR3 has 14 residues. Germline CDR1 MNHEY, CDR2 SVGEGT. The DNA of the CDR3 is TGTGCCAGCCCCGACAGGGAGGGACTGGAGACCCAGTACTTC. Translating gives CASPDREGLETQYF.

The J gene is TRBJ2-7, the V gene TRBV20-1; D is undetermined. The CDR3 totals 14 residues. Germline-derived CDR1 and CDR2 are DFQATT and SNEGSKA (reference sequence). The V end lost 3 bases, the J end lost 0 bases, and 12 bases lay between the germline ends. CDR3 amino acids: CSASVGISSYEQYF. As DNA, the CDR3 is TGCAGTGCTAGCGTCGGCATAAGCTCCTACGAGCAGTACTTC.

This clonotype is a singleton in its sample. This may arise from a read error, as a much more abundant clone is one base away. J is TRBJ2-1 and V is TRBV5-1; no reliable D call. V lost 3 bases to trimming and J lost 0 bases, with 10 bases between them. CDR3 size: 15 residues. CDR1 is SGHRS and CDR2 is YFSETQ in the germline V gene. The CDR3 DNA sequence: TGCGCCAGCAGCTGGGCTTCTAGCTCCTACAATGAGCAGTTCTTC. This codes for CASSWASSSYNEQFF.

V usage is TRBV5-1 and J usage is TRBJ1-6, with D hard to call. Germline CDR1 SGHRS, CDR2 YFSETQ. The CDR3 runs to 15 residues. The V gene lost 0 bases and the J gene lost 0 bases, with 4 bases spanning the gap. The CDR3 sequence: CASSLDRSYNSPLHF. CDR3 nucleotides: TGCGCCAGCAGCTTGGATCGCTCCTATAATTCACCCCTCCACTTT.

A few counts support this clonotype. In DNA form, the CDR3 reads TGTGCCAGCAGTTTGCTGGGACTTGAGGCCAATCAGCCCCAGCATTTT. This translates into CASSLLGLEANQPQHF. The rearrangement uses TRBV12-3 or TRBV12-4 and TRBJ1-5, with TRBD1 as a possible D gene (5 bases). V gave up 3 bases and J gave up 3 bases, with 15 bases separating them. The CDR3 loop spans 16 amino acids.

The V gene is TRBV29-1, the J gene TRBJ1-2; possibly TRBD1 for D (5 bases). CDR3 length: 12 residues. V dropped 4 bases and J dropped 7 bases, with 13 bases sitting between them. Germline V gene lookup returns CDR1 SQVTM and CDR2 ANQGSEA. In nucleotides, the CDR3 is TGCAGCGTTGTCATCGGGGCTGCTGGCTACACCTTC. It encodes CSVVIGAAGYTF.

This rearrangement joins TRBV18 to TRBJ2-7; D gene ambiguous. There are 14 residues in the CDR3. CDR1 and CDR2 (germline): KGHSH, LQKENI. With 1 base removed from V and 2 bases from J, the gap between germline ends came to 9 bases. Here the CDR3 DNA reads TGTGCCAGCTCACCACAGGGCACCACCTACGAGCAGTACTTC. Translating it yields CASSPQGTTYEQYF.

The rearrangement uses TRBV19 and TRBJ1-1; D unresolved. Germline values: CDR1 LNHDA, CDR2 SQIVND (reference sequence). CDR3 length: 16 amino acids. V was cut by 5 bases and J by 0 bases, with 16 bases left in between. For the CDR3, the DNA is TGTGCCAGTAGTGCCCCCCCAGCGGGTATGAACACTGAAGCTTTCTTT. This codes for CASSAPPAGMNTEAFF.

The gene calls are TRBV12-3 or TRBV12-4 and TRBJ2-3, with a tentative D call TRBD1 (5 bases). The CDR3 is 15 amino acids. V gave up 5 bases and J gave up 2 bases, with 14 bases separating them. The CDR3 DNA is TGTGCCAGCAGTACGGGCCAGGGATACACAGATACGCAGTATTTT. Translating it yields CASSTGQGYTDTQYF.

This clonotype has more than one count but fewer than ten. The gene calls are TRBV6-5 and TRBJ2-3, with D perhaps matching TRBD2 (6 bases). The CDR3 is 16 amino acids. The V end was cut by 6 bases, the J end by 4 bases, with 20 bases between. Germline CDR1 MNHEY, CDR2 SVGAGI. CDR3 coding DNA: TGTGCCAGCAGCTACGGAGGGTCCCCAAGAGCAGATACGCAGTATTTT. The encoded protein is CASSYGGSPRADTQYF.

The chain recombines TRBV12-3 or TRBV12-4 with TRBJ2-6; D tentatively fits TRBD1 or TRBD2 (5 bases each). The V end was cut by 5 bases, the J end by 3 bases, with 17 bases between. The CDR3 length is 17 residues. CDR3 loop: CASSPGPGPVGANVLTF. The CDR3 DNA reads TGTGCCAGCAGTCCAGGACCGGGGCCGGTTGGGGCCAACGTCCTGACTTTC.

There are a few counts of this clonotype. The chain couples TRBV11-2 to TRBJ2-1, with D possibly being TRBD2 (5 bases). The germline CDR1 and CDR2 sequences are SGHAT and FQNNGV. Trimming removed 1 base from V and 5 bases from J, with 15 bases in between. The CDR3 is made up of 16 amino acids. DNA of the CDR3: TGTGCCAGCAGCTTAGCGGGGTCCCCCAGTAACAATGAGCAGTTCTTC. Translating it yields CASSLAGSPSNNEQFF.